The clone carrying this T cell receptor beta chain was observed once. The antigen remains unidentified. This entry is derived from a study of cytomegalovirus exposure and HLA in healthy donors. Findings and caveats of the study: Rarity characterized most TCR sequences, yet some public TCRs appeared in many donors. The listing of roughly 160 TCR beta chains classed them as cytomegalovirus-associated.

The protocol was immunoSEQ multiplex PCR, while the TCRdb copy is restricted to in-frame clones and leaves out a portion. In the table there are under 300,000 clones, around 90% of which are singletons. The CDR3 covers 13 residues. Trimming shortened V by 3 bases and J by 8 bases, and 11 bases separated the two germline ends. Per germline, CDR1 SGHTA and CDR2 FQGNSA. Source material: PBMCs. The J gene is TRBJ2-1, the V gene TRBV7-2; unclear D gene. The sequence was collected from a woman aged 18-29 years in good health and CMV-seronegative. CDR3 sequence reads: CASSLMRVDEQFF. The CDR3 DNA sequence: TGTGCCAGCAGCTTGATGAGAGTGGATGAGCAGTTCTTC.